This T cell receptor (beta chain) was identified in a study of cytomegalovirus exposure and HLA in healthy donors. Researchers ran the PCR with 60 Vbeta and 13 Jbeta primers. Measured with immunoSEQ multiplex PCR; TCRdb has only the in-frame clones, and not every one. The table records 170,000 or so clones, approximately 81% of them present only once. Losses at the gene ends were 7 bases for V and 2 bases for J; bases not matched to a gene: 8. CDR3 length: 14 amino acids. CDR1 MNHNS and CDR2 SASEGT come from the germline V gene. The clonotype comes from a boy between 2 and 10 years old in good health and CMV-seronegative. The genes are TRBV6-1 and TRBJ2-7; 7 bases map to TRBD1. The specimen sequenced was PBMCs. The CDR3 here is CASIWTQGAYEQYF. The CDR3 DNA follows: TGTGCCAGCATTTGGACGCAGGGGGCCTACGAGCAGTACTTC.